This T cell receptor beta chain was documented in a study of radiation and T cells in renal cell carcinoma. Study results and limitations: No pretreatment tumor biopsies were available for baseline clonotypes. Top tumor clonotypes rose in blood 2 weeks post-radiation, then contracted.

Only in-frame clones appear in the TCRdb table, and some are missing; sequencing was by immunoSEQ multiplex PCR. The sample records some 64,000 clones, around 80% being singletons. Concerning this clone itself: The antigen remains unidentified.

Time point: blood 4 weeks post-SBRT, at nephrectomy. The treatment: 15 Gy SBRT to primary tumor, nephrectomy 4 weeks later. Nephrectomy followed 15 Gy stereotactic body radiation by 4 weeks. The patient's renal cell carcinoma had clear cell pathology. Germline-derived CDR1 and CDR2 are KGHSH and LQKENI. The CDR3 totals 13 residues. V lost 2 bases and J lost 7; bases outside the gene matches: 1. This sequence originates from a man aged 60 to 69 with renal cell carcinoma. The specimen was blood, collected from a patient whose treatment included radiotherapy and nephrectomy. The chain recombines TRBV18 with TRBJ1-5, with TRBD1 identical over 8 bases. DNA for the CDR3: TGTGCCAGCTCACCATCAGGGGGCCAGCCCCAGCATTTT. Translated: CASSPSGGQPQHF.